This TCR beta chain was retrieved from a study of long-term antiretroviral therapy in people with HIV. The assay, immunoSEQ v3.0, was run at survey level. Method: immunoSEQ multiplex PCR; TCRdb's copy keeps in-frame clones and lacks some. The profile shows over 25,000 clones, roughly 80% of them singletons. The germline gives CDR1 LNHNV, CDR2 YYDKDF (reference sequence). CDR3 length: 15 residues. V lost 4 bases, J lost 9 bases, and 16 bases lay in between. The input for sequencing was unsorted PBMCs, taken 3 years after starting antiretroviral therapy. The source of this sequence is a man aged 35 to 55 with HIV. The rearrangement links TRBV15 to TRBJ1-6; the D is unclear. For the CDR3, the DNA is TGTGCCACCAGCACTGGAACGGCGGAGGGTTCACCCCTCCACTTT. Its translation: CATSTGTAEGSPLHF. Variable domain in full (rest from reference TRBV15 and TRBJ1-6): DAMVIQNPRYQVTQFGKPVTLSCSQTLNHNVMYWYQQKSSQAPKLLFHYYDKDFNNEADTPDNFQSRRPNTSFCFLDIRSPGLGDTAMYLCATSTGTAEGSPLHFGNGTRLTVT.